One sample yielded the 3 T cell receptor beta chains listed below, sequenced in a study of cytomegalovirus exposure and HLA in healthy donors. Both 60 Vbeta primers and 13 Jbeta primers went into the PCR. TCRdb's table, derived via immunoSEQ multiplex PCR, lists solely in-frame clones and lacks some. The sample yields over 100,000 clones, roughly 9% seen once. The sample taken for sequencing was PBMCs. The receptors shown here come from a woman in her thirties or forties in good health and CMV-seropositive.

Worth noting for this clone: Germline is not matched at one junction end, which may reflect a read error. The V gene is TRBV19, the J gene TRBJ1-5; maybe TRBD1 (6 bases). The CDR3 spans 14 residues. CDR1 is LNHDA and CDR2 is SQIVND in the germline V gene (reference sequence). Here the CDR3 reads CASSIGTLNRPQHF. The CDR3 bases are TGTGCCAGTAGTATCGGGACACTCAATCGGCCCCAGCATTTT.

This clone was seen only a few times. The chain joins TRBV6-1 to TRBJ2-3; 8 positions match TRBD2. The CDR3 extends over 17 amino acids. With V trimmed by 2 bases and J by 2 bases, 9 bases remained unmatched. In germline, CDR1 is MNHNS, CDR2 SASEGT. CDR3 in amino acids: CASSERLRGADTDTQYF. In DNA form, the CDR3 reads TGTGCCAGCAGTGAACGGCTGCGGGGGGCCGACACAGATACGCAGTATTTT.

This clone was counted only a few times. The chain has TRBV19 and TRBJ2-1; possibly TRBD1 for D (8 bases). The CDR3 runs 13 residues. V shed 6 bases and J shed 9 bases, with 15 bases lying between them. Per germline, CDR1 LNHDA and CDR2 SQIVND (reference sequence). The DNA for the CDR3 is TGTGCCAGTAGCCCACAGGGGGGGCTTGAGCAGTTCTTC. Its translation is CASSPQGGLEQFF. Looking up the rest from reference TRBV19 and TRBJ2-1 gives the full variable domain: DGGITQSPKYLFRKEGQNVTLSCEQNLNHDAMYWYRQDPGQGLRLIYYSQIVNDFQKGDIAEGYSVSREKKESFPLTVTSAQKNPTAFYLCASSPQGGLEQFFGPGTRLTVL.